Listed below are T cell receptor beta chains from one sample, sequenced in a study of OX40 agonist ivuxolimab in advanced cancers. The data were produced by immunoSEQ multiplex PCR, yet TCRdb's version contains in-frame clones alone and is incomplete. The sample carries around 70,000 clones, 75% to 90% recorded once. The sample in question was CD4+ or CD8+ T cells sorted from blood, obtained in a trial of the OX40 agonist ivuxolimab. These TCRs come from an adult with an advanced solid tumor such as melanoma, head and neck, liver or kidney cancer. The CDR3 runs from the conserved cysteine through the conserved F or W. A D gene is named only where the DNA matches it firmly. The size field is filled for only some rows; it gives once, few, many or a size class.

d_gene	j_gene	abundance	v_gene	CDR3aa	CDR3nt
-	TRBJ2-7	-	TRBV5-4	CASSLEGAADEQYF	TGTGCCAGCAGCTTGGAAGGGGCCGCCGACGAGCAGTACTTC
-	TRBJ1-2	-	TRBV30	CAWSQVVDGYGYTF	TGTGCCTGGAGCCAGGTCGTGGACGGCTATGGCTACACCTTC
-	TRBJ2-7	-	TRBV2	CASTRTAITYEQYF	TGTGCCAGCACCCGGACAGCAATAACCTACGAGCAGTACTTC
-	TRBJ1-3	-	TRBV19	CASKGGEKGNTIYF	TGTGCCAGTAAAGGAGGCGAGAAAGGAAACACCATATATTTT
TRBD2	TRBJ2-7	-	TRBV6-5	CASSLLAGANEQYF	TGTGCCAGCAGCCTCCTAGCGGGGGCGAACGAGCAGTACTTC
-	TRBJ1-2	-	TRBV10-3	CAISEAYGYTF	TGTGCCATCAGTGAGGCCTATGGCTACACCTTC
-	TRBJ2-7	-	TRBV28	CASSRGGKGTYEQYF	TGTGCCAGCAGCCGTGGGGGAAAAGGGACCTACGAGCAGTACTTC
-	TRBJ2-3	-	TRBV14	CASSPPGPRGDTQYF	TGTGCCAGCAGCCCCCCGGGGCCCCGGGGAGATACGCAGTATTTT
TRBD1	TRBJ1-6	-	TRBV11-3	CASSLGQGNSPLHF	TGTGCCAGCAGCCTAGGACAGGGTAATTCACCCCTCCACTTT
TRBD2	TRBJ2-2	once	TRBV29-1	CSVVAGGRNTGELFF	TGCAGCGTTGTAGCGGGGGGGCGGAACACCGGGGAGCTGTTTTTT
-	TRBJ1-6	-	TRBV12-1	CASSFLHGPHSPLHF	TGTGCCAGCAGCTTCCTACATGGGCCGCATTCACCCCTCCACTTT
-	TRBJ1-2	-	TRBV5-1	CASSLVASSYGYTF	TGCGCCAGCAGCTTGGTTGCTTCGTCCTATGGCTACACCTTC
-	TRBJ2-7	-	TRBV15	CATSRDPRTLIGPYEQYF	TGTGCCACCAGCAGAGATCCCAGGACGCTTATCGGCCCCTACGAGCAGTACTTC
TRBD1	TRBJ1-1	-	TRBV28	CASSWHRGYTEAFF	TGTGCCAGCAGTTGGCACAGGGGGTACACTGAAGCTTTCTTT
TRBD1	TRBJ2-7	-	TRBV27	CASSRGTGFFHEQYF	TGTGCCAGCAGCCGCGGGACAGGTTTTTTCCACGAGCAGTACTTC
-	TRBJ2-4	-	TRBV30	CAWAGTAKNIQYF	TGTGCCTGGGCCGGGACAGCCAAAAACATTCAGTACTTC
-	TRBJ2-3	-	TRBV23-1	CASSQSVLASPAFCTDTQYF	TGCGCCAGCAGTCAATCGGTACTCGCCTCGCCCGCGTTCTGCACAGATACGCAGTATTTT
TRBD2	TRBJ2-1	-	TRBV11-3	CASSLDRLAGGWNEQFF	TGTGCCAGCAGCTTAGATCGTCTAGCGGGGGGGTGGAATGAGCAGTTCTTC
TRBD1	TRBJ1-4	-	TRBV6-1	CASNAETAGGEKLFF	TGTGCCAGCAATGCCGAAACCGCAGGGGGAGAAAAACTGTTTTTT
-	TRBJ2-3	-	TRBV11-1	CASSRTADVDTQYF	TGTGCCAGCAGCCGGACAGCGGATGTAGATACGCAGTATTTT
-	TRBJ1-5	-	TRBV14	CASSQGTQPQHF	TGTGCCAGCAGCCAGGGGACTCAGCCCCAGCATTTT
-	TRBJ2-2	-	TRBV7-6	CASSLGERTAKSTGELFF	TGTGCCAGCAGCTTGGGAGAGCGGACAGCGAAATCCACCGGGGAGCTGTTTTTT
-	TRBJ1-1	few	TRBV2	CASSSGPNTEAFF	TGTGCCAGCAGTTCGGGCCCGAACACTGAAGCTTTCTTT
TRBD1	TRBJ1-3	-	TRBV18	CASSTGDRIFSGNTIYF	TGTGCCAGCTCGACCGGGGACAGAATTTTCTCTGGAAACACCATATATTTT
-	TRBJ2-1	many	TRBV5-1	CASSLDSYNEQFF	TGCGCCAGCAGCTTGGACTCGTACAATGAGCAGTTCTTC
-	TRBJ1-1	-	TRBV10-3	CAIRTHMSANTEAFF	TGTGCCATCAGGACACACATGTCTGCGAACACTGAAGCTTTCTTT
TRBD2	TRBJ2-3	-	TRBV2	CALAGGGLDTQYF	TGTGCCCTAGCGGGAGGGGGCCTAGATACGCAGTATTTT
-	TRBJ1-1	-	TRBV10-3	CAISDEGFGTEAFF	TGTGCCATCAGTGATGAGGGTTTTGGAACTGAAGCTTTCTTT
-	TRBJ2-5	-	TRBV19	CASSISETQYF	TGTGCCAGTAGTATTTCGGAGACCCAGTACTTC
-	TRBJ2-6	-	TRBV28	CASSAAGSGANVLTF	TGTGCCAGCAGTGCCGCAGGGTCTGGGGCCAACGTCCTGACTTTC
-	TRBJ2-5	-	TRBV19	CASSIGPWGETQYF	TGTGCCAGTAGTATCGGCCCGTGGGGGGAGACCCAGTACTTC
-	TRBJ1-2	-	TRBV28	CASRIQSGGYTF	TGTGCCAGCAGAATCCAGTCAGGTGGCTACACCTTC
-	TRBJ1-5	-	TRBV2	CASSENVGNQPQHF	TGTGCCAGCAGTGAAAACGTCGGCAATCAGCCCCAGCATTTT
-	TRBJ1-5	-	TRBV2	CASSVRRGGPQPQHF	TGTGCCAGCAGTGTGAGGAGAGGCGGACCTCAGCCCCAGCATTTT
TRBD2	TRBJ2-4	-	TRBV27	CASSRLPSGVAKNIQYF	TGTGCCAGCAGTAGACTCCCTAGCGGGGTAGCCAAAAACATTCAGTACTTC
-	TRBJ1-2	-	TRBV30	CASEHVSNYGYTF	TGTGCCTCCGAACATGTTTCTAACTATGGCTACACCTTC
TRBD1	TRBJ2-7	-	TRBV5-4	CASSSPGTAYEQYF	TGTGCCAGCAGCTCCCCCGGGACAGCCTACGAGCAGTACTTC
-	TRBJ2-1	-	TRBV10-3	CAISGAREGAYNEQFF	TGTGCCATCAGTGGCGCTCGGGAGGGGGCTTACAATGAGCAGTTCTTC
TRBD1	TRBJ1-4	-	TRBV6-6	CASSRDRDGKLFF	TGTGCCAGCAGTAGGGACAGGGATGGAAAACTGTTTTTT
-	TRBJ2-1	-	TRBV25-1	CASSGGRNEQFF	TGTGCCAGCAGTGGAGGGAGAAATGAGCAGTTCTTC
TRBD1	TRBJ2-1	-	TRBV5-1	CASYTLDRLGNEQFF	TGCGCCAGCTACACGTTGGACAGGCTGGGGAATGAGCAGTTCTTC
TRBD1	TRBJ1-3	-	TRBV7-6	CASSLGTGRAGNTIYF	TGTGCCAGCAGCTTAGGGACAGGGAGGGCCGGAAACACCATATATTTT